This entry lists 23 T cell receptor beta chains sequenced from one sample in a study of T cell responses to AZD1222 COVID-19 vaccine. The table came from immunoSEQ multiplex PCR; TCRdb's copy has only in-frame clones and leaves some out. Found here are around 140,000 clones, 85% to 90% of them singletons; the top ten hold roughly 1.7%. The input for sequencing was peripheral blood, taken on day 0 of AZD1222 vaccination. The receptors stem from an adult in good health.

This clone was counted between two and nine times. The chain carries TRBV6-2 or TRBV6-3 and TRBJ1-5; D gene unclear. Germline CDR1 and CDR2: MNHEY and SVGEGT. The V gene lost 2 bases and the J gene lost 6 bases, with 11 bases spanning the gap. The CDR3 length is 14 residues. The chain's CDR3 is CASSYGEEVQPQHF. The CDR3 region has the DNA TGTGCCAGCAGTTACGGGGAGGAGGTTCAGCCCCAGCATTTT.

The rearrangement uses TRBV25-1 and TRBJ2-4; D possibly corresponds to TRBD1 (5 bases). Trimming pared 3 bases from V and 0 bases from J, leaving 9 bases between. Germline V gene data show CDR1 as MGHDK and CDR2 as SYGVNS. The CDR3 is 15 residues long. CDR3 nucleotide sequence: TGTGCCAGCAGTGATGGGGCCCTAGCCAAAAACATTCAGTACTTC. Translation: CASSDGALAKNIQYF.

This clone came up a few times. The genes are TRBV7-9 and TRBJ1-3; TRBD1 matches 7 bases. V dropped 3 bases and J dropped 4; count of bases not matched to a gene: 9. Germline loops: CDR1 SEHNR, CDR2 FQNEAQ (reference sequence). The CDR3 is 16 residues long. The CDR3 nucleotides are TGTGCCAGCAGCTTCGGGCAGGGGGATCCGGGAAACACCATATATTTT. It yields the protein CASSFGQGDPGNTIYF.

V is TRBV19 and J is TRBJ2-2; the D gene is possibly TRBD1 (6 bases). The CDR3 consists of 11 residues. In germline, CDR1 is LNHDA, CDR2 SQIVND (reference sequence). V was shortened by 10 bases and J by 6 bases, with 9 bases between the two germline ends. The CDR3 is CATRQAGELFF. The CDR3 region has the DNA TGTGCCACTAGACAGGCCGGGGAGCTGTTTTTT.

V gene TRBV6-1 combines with J gene TRBJ1-3, with 7 bases identical to TRBD1. This CDR3 region has 16 residues. The junction had 4 bases not matched to a gene; V was cut back by 2 bases and J by 0 bases. Germline CDR1 and CDR2: MNHNS and SASEGT. Here the CDR3 reads CASSEQGGRSGNTIYF. DNA for the CDR3: TGTGCCAGCAGTGAACAGGGGGGACGCTCTGGAAACACCATATATTTT.

This chain connects TRBV30 to TRBJ2-5; TRBD2 aligns across 10 bases. The CDR3 loop spans 16 amino acids. The germline V gene has CDR1 GTSNPN and CDR2 SVGIG (reference sequence). V lost 0 bases, J lost 2 bases, and 6 bases stayed unmatched. CDR3 bases: TGTGCCTGGAGTGTACAACGACTAGCGGGTCAAGAGACCCAGTACTTC. It encodes CAWSVQRLAGQETQYF.

V usage is TRBV19 and J usage is TRBJ2-6, with 7 bases aligning to TRBD1. The CDR3 extends over 15 amino acids. V lost 6 bases to trimming and J lost 2 bases; unmatched junction nucleotides: 4. CDR1 and CDR2 from the germline V gene are LNHDA and SQIVND (reference sequence). CDR3 sequence: CASSHRGTGANVLTF. DNA of the CDR3: TGTGCCAGTAGCCACAGGGGTACTGGGGCCAACGTCCTGACTTTC.

The chain has TRBV5-1 and TRBJ1-1; no reliable D call. The V gene's germline CDR1 is SGHRS and CDR2 YFSETQ. CDR3 length equals 13 residues. The V end lost 4 bases, the J end lost 6 bases, and 13 bases lay between the germline ends. For the CDR3, the DNA is TGCGCCAGCAGCCGCGGGTCCGTTCCTGAAGCTTTCTTT. It encodes CASSRGSVPEAFF.

This clone has more than one count but fewer than ten. The chain combines TRBV4-1 with TRBJ1-2; 7 positions agree with TRBD1. The CDR3 sequence is 17 residues long. Germline V CDR1 and CDR2: MGHRA, YSYEKL. V gave up 1 base and J gave up 4 bases; unmatched junction bases: 12. As DNA, the CDR3 is TGCGCCAGCAGCCAAGGAGACAGGGCCTCGGCGGTCTATGGCTACACCTTC. This gives the protein CASSQGDRASAVYGYTF.

The chain has TRBV19 and TRBJ1-4, with unresolved D. Trimming shortened V by 1 base and J by 0 bases, and 6 bases separated the two germline ends. The CDR3 loop spans 15 amino acids. The germline gives CDR1 LNHDA, CDR2 SQIVND (reference sequence). The CDR3 DNA reads TGTGCCAGTAGTATAGGAGAGACAACTAATGAAAAACTGTTTTTT. Translating gives CASSIGETTNEKLFF.

The rearrangement uses TRBV21-1 and TRBJ1-2; the table names TRBD1, a call not compared with the DNA. TRBV21-1 is listed as a pseudogene. CDR3 length: 13 amino acids. The CDR3, as DNA: TGTGCCAGCAGCGCGGACAGTAACTATGGCTACACCTTC. Its protein product is CASSADSNYGYTF.

The chain joins TRBV27 to TRBJ2-7; the match to TRBD1 covers 7 bases. Germline-derived CDR1 and CDR2 are MNHEY and SMNVEV (reference sequence). The CDR3 is 13 amino acids. V lost 8 bases to trimming and J lost 3 bases; unmatched junction nucleotides: 7. This CDR3 reads CASGWGQYYEQYF. In DNA, the CDR3 is TGTGCCAGCGGATGGGGACAGTACTACGAGCAGTACTTC.

The CDR3: CASKHHRTYEQYF. The CDR3 DNA sequence: TGCGCCAGCAAACATCACAGAACCTACGAGCAGTACTTC. The chain combines TRBV5-1 with TRBJ2-7; D unclear. The CDR3 is made up of 13 amino acids. The ends were cut back, 6 bases at V and 2 bases at J, with 12 bases in the middle. The germline V gene has CDR1 SGHRS and CDR2 YFSETQ.

This chain links TRBV4-1 with TRBJ2-1; no clear D gene. Trimming took 4 bases from V and 6 from J, leaving 7 bases between them. This CDR3 has 12 amino acids. CDR1 is MGHRA, CDR2 YSYEKL, per germline. This chain's CDR3 is CASSPRINEQFF. In DNA form, the CDR3 reads TGCGCCAGCAGCCCTAGAATCAATGAGCAGTTCTTC.

This chain links TRBV5-6 with TRBJ1-3, with TRBD1 identical over 8 bases. The CDR3 spans 15 residues. V lost 4 bases to trimming and J lost 4 bases; unmatched junction nucleotides: 7. Per germline, CDR1 SGHDT and CDR2 YYEEEE. The CDR3 DNA sequence: TGTGCCAGCAGCCCAGGGACAGGAGGCGGAAACACCATATATTTT. As protein: CASSPGTGGGNTIYF.

A single count supports this clone. The chain combines TRBV5-1 with TRBJ1-6; D unclear. The germline CDR1 and CDR2 sequences are SGHRS and YFSETQ. This CDR3 is 15 amino acids long. Trimming removed 3 bases from V and 9 bases from J, with 16 bases in between. CDR3 sequence: CASSWEAGRGSPLHF. The CDR3 coding sequence is TGCGCCAGCAGCTGGGAGGCAGGACGGGGTTCACCCCTCCACTTT.

V usage is TRBV5-1 and J usage is TRBJ1-1; TRBD1 matches 9 bases. J was trimmed by 3 bases and V by 6 bases; bases with no gene match: 9. Germline V gene data show CDR1 as SGHRS and CDR2 as YFSETQ. The CDR3 has 15 amino acids. CDR3 sequence: CASTGTGNKHTEAFF. In nucleotides, the CDR3 is TGCGCCAGCACCGGGACAGGGAACAAGCACACTGAAGCTTTCTTT.

This sequence joins TRBV6-5 and TRBJ2-2; D uncertain. Trimming pared 6 bases from V and 6 bases from J, leaving 8 bases between. This CDR3 region has 12 residues. Germline V CDR1 and CDR2: MNHEY, SVGAGI. DNA for the CDR3: TGTGCCAGCAGGACAAGCGCCGGGGAGCTGTTTTTT. Its protein is CASRTSAGELFF.

J is TRBJ1-2 and V is TRBV2, with D maybe TRBD1 (6 bases). CDR1 is SNHLY and CDR2 is FYNNEI in the germline V gene. V shed 4 bases and J shed 4 bases, with 19 bases lying between them. The CDR3 runs 16 residues. The CDR3 region has the DNA TGTGCCAGCAGTGCTAATTTGGCTGGGGGCGGCTATGGCTACACCTTC. The encoded protein is CASSANLAGGGYGYTF. Filled out from reference TRBV2 and TRBJ1-2, the complete variable domain reads EPEVTQTPSHQVTQMGQEVILRCVPISNHLYFYWYRQILGQKVEFLVSFYNNEISEKSEIFDDQFSVERPDGSNFTLKIRSTKLEDSAMYFCASSANLAGGGYGYTFGSGTRLTVV.

The chain links TRBV7-2 to TRBJ1-1; maybe TRBD1 (5 bases). CDR1 and CDR2 (germline): SGHTA, FQGNSA. The CDR3 contains 17 residues. V lost 0 bases to trimming and J lost 4 bases, with 18 bases between them. Written as DNA, the CDR3 is TGTGCCAGCAGCTTAGCCCCCACCGGGACCCCGTCCACTGAAGCTTTCTTT. Protein product: CASSLAPTGTPSTEAFF.

This chain links TRBV2 with TRBJ2-7; 7 bases line up with TRBD1. Germline V CDR1 and CDR2: SNHLY, FYNNEI. The length of the CDR3 is 13 residues. V shed 7 bases and J 3 bases; nucleotides not matched to a gene: 6. The CDR3 DNA is TGTGCCAGCATAGGTCGGGACAGCTACGAGCAGTACTTC. It encodes CASIGRDSYEQYF.

This clone was counted a single time. The rearrangement joins TRBV5-1 to TRBJ2-1; D perhaps matches TRBD2 (5 bases). Trimming shortened V by 4 bases and J by 12 bases, and 17 bases separated the two germline ends. The germline V gene has CDR1 SGHRS and CDR2 YFSETQ. The CDR3 length is 13 residues. CDR3 region: CASSPPGGELQFF. In nucleotides, the CDR3 is TGCGCCAGCAGCCCACCGGGTGGGGAGTTGCAGTTCTTC. Full variable domain (remainder filled in from reference TRBV5-1 and TRBJ2-1): KAGVTQTPRYLIKTRGQQVTLSCSPISGHRSVSWYQQTPGQGLQFLFEYFSETQRNKGNFPGRFSGRQFSNSRSEMNVSTLELGDSALYLCASSPPGGELQFFGPGTRLTVL.

The chain combines TRBV6-2 or TRBV6-3 with TRBJ1-5; 9 bases agree with TRBD1. This CDR3 has 15 residues. In germline, CDR1 is MNHEY, CDR2 SVGEGT. The junction had 8 bases not matched to a gene; V was cut back by 6 bases and J by 5 bases. The CDR3 nucleotides read TGTGCCAGCAGCTCCGGGACAGGGACTTATCAGCCCCAGCATTTT. Translating it yields CASSSGTGTYQPQHF.